This TCR beta chain was captured by sequencing in a study of CD8 T cells in Susac syndrome. This CDR3 is built from 11 residues. The RNA, about 0.5 to 1 ug, was put through reverse transcription using random hexamers. The authors amplified TCR beta CDR3 across 54 Vbeta and 13 Jbeta using immunoSEQ multiplex PCR. TCRdb itself ran the immunoSEQ multiplex PCR reads through MiXCR, one entry per CDR3 protein. The data show more than 150,000 distinct CDR3 sequences, with roughly 95% seen just once and 0.16% held by the top ten. Concerning this clonotype itself: One junction end disagrees with the germline gene, perhaps due to a read error.

The chain is built from TRBV12-3 or TRBV12-4 and TRBJ2-1; 7 bases are shared with TRBD1. This receptor was taken from a human donor with Susac syndrome. The sequenced sample was CD4+ T cells from PBMCs. CDR3 bases: TGTGCCAGCAGTCCCGACAGGGCGGACTCCTTC. Its protein is CASSPDRADSF.